This is a list of T cell receptor beta chains from one sample in a study of control samples from healthy donors and cancer patients. The repertoire was sequenced with immunoSEQ multiplex PCR; TCRdb's copy has only in-frame clones and lacks some. The table shows tens of thousands of clones, with 85% occurring only once. The sequenced sample was blood. These receptor sequences come from a man between 35 and 55 years old in good health. CDR3s include the opening cysteine and the closing phenylalanine or tryptophan. The D gene is left open where the match is weak. The size of a clone is reported for some rows only, either as once, few or many, or as a class for expanded clones.

V,size,D,J,DNA,CDR3
TRBV9,.,.,TRBJ2-6,TGTGCCAGCAGCGTTTTAGGGGTTGGGGCCAACGTCCTGACTTTC,CASSVLGVGANVLTF
TRBV4-3,.,TRBD1,TRBJ1-1,TGCGCCAGCAGCCAAGTCGAGGGGGCGGCTTTCTTT,CASSQVEGAAFF
TRBV6-4,.,TRBD2,TRBJ2-3,TGTGCCAGCGCAGGAGCGGGGGGTAGAGATACGCAGTATTTT,CASAGAGGRDTQYF
TRBV9,.,.,TRBJ2-4,TGTGCCAGCAGCGTTTCTGCGAGGGGAGACATTCAGTACTTC,CASSVSARGDIQYF
TRBV18,.,.,TRBJ1-4,TGTGCCAGCTCACGCGGGATATTTGCAACTAATGAAAAACTGTTTTTT,CASSRGIFATNEKLFF
TRBV7-9,few,.,TRBJ2-7,TGTGCCAGCAGCCTCCTGGCTCAGCAGTACTTC,CASSLLAQQYF
TRBV7-2,.,TRBD1,TRBJ2-7,TGTGCCAGCAGCGGGAGGACAGGGCTTAACGAGCAGTACTTC,CASSGRTGLNEQYF
TRBV7-2,.,TRBD1,TRBJ1-1,TGTGCCAGCAGCTTTGGACAGGCTGAAGCTTTCTTT,CASSFGQAEAFF
TRBV12-3/TRBV12-4,.,.,TRBJ1-1,TGTGCCAGCAGTCAGGGGTACACTGAAGCTTTCTTT,CASSQGYTEAFF
TRBV6-1,.,.,TRBJ2-5,TGTGCCAGCAGTGAGGGACCGGAACAAGAGACCCAGTACTTC,CASSEGPEQETQYF
TRBV7-8,.,TRBD1,TRBJ1-2,TGTGCCAGCAGCTTATTTCGGGACAGCTACGATGGCTACACCTTC,CASSLFRDSYDGYTF
TRBV5-6,.,.,TRBJ1-6,TGTGCCAGCAGTTTCAAGGGATTTCACAATTCACCCCTCCACTTT,CASSFKGFHNSPLHF
TRBV30,.,.,TRBJ2-2,TGTGCCTGGGACAGGTTAGGGGAGCTGTTTTTT,CAWDRLGELFF
TRBV27,.,.,TRBJ2-7,TGTGCCAGCAGTTGGGGGTACTCCTACGAGCAGTACTTC,CASSWGYSYEQYF
TRBV30,.,.,TRBJ1-1,TGTGCCTGGAGCCCAAAGTGGCAGTACACTGAAGCTTTCTTT,CAWSPKWQYTEAFF